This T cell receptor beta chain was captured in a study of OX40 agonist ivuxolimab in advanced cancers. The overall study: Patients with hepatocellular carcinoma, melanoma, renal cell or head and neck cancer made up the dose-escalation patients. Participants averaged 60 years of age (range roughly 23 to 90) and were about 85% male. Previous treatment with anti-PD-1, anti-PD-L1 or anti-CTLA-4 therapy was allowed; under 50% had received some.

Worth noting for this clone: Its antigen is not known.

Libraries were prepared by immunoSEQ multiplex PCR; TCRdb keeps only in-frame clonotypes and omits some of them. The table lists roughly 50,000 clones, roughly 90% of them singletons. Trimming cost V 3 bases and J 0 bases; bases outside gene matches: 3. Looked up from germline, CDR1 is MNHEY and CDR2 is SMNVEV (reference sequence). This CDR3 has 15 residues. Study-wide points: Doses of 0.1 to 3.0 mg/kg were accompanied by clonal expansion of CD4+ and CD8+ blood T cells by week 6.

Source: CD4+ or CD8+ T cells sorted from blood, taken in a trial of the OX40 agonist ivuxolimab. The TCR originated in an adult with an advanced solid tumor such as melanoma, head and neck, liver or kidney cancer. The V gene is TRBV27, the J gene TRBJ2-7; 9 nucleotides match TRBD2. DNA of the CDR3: TGTGCCAGCAGTTTCGCGGGAGGGAGCTCCTACGAGCAGTACTTC. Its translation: CASSFAGGSSYEQYF.